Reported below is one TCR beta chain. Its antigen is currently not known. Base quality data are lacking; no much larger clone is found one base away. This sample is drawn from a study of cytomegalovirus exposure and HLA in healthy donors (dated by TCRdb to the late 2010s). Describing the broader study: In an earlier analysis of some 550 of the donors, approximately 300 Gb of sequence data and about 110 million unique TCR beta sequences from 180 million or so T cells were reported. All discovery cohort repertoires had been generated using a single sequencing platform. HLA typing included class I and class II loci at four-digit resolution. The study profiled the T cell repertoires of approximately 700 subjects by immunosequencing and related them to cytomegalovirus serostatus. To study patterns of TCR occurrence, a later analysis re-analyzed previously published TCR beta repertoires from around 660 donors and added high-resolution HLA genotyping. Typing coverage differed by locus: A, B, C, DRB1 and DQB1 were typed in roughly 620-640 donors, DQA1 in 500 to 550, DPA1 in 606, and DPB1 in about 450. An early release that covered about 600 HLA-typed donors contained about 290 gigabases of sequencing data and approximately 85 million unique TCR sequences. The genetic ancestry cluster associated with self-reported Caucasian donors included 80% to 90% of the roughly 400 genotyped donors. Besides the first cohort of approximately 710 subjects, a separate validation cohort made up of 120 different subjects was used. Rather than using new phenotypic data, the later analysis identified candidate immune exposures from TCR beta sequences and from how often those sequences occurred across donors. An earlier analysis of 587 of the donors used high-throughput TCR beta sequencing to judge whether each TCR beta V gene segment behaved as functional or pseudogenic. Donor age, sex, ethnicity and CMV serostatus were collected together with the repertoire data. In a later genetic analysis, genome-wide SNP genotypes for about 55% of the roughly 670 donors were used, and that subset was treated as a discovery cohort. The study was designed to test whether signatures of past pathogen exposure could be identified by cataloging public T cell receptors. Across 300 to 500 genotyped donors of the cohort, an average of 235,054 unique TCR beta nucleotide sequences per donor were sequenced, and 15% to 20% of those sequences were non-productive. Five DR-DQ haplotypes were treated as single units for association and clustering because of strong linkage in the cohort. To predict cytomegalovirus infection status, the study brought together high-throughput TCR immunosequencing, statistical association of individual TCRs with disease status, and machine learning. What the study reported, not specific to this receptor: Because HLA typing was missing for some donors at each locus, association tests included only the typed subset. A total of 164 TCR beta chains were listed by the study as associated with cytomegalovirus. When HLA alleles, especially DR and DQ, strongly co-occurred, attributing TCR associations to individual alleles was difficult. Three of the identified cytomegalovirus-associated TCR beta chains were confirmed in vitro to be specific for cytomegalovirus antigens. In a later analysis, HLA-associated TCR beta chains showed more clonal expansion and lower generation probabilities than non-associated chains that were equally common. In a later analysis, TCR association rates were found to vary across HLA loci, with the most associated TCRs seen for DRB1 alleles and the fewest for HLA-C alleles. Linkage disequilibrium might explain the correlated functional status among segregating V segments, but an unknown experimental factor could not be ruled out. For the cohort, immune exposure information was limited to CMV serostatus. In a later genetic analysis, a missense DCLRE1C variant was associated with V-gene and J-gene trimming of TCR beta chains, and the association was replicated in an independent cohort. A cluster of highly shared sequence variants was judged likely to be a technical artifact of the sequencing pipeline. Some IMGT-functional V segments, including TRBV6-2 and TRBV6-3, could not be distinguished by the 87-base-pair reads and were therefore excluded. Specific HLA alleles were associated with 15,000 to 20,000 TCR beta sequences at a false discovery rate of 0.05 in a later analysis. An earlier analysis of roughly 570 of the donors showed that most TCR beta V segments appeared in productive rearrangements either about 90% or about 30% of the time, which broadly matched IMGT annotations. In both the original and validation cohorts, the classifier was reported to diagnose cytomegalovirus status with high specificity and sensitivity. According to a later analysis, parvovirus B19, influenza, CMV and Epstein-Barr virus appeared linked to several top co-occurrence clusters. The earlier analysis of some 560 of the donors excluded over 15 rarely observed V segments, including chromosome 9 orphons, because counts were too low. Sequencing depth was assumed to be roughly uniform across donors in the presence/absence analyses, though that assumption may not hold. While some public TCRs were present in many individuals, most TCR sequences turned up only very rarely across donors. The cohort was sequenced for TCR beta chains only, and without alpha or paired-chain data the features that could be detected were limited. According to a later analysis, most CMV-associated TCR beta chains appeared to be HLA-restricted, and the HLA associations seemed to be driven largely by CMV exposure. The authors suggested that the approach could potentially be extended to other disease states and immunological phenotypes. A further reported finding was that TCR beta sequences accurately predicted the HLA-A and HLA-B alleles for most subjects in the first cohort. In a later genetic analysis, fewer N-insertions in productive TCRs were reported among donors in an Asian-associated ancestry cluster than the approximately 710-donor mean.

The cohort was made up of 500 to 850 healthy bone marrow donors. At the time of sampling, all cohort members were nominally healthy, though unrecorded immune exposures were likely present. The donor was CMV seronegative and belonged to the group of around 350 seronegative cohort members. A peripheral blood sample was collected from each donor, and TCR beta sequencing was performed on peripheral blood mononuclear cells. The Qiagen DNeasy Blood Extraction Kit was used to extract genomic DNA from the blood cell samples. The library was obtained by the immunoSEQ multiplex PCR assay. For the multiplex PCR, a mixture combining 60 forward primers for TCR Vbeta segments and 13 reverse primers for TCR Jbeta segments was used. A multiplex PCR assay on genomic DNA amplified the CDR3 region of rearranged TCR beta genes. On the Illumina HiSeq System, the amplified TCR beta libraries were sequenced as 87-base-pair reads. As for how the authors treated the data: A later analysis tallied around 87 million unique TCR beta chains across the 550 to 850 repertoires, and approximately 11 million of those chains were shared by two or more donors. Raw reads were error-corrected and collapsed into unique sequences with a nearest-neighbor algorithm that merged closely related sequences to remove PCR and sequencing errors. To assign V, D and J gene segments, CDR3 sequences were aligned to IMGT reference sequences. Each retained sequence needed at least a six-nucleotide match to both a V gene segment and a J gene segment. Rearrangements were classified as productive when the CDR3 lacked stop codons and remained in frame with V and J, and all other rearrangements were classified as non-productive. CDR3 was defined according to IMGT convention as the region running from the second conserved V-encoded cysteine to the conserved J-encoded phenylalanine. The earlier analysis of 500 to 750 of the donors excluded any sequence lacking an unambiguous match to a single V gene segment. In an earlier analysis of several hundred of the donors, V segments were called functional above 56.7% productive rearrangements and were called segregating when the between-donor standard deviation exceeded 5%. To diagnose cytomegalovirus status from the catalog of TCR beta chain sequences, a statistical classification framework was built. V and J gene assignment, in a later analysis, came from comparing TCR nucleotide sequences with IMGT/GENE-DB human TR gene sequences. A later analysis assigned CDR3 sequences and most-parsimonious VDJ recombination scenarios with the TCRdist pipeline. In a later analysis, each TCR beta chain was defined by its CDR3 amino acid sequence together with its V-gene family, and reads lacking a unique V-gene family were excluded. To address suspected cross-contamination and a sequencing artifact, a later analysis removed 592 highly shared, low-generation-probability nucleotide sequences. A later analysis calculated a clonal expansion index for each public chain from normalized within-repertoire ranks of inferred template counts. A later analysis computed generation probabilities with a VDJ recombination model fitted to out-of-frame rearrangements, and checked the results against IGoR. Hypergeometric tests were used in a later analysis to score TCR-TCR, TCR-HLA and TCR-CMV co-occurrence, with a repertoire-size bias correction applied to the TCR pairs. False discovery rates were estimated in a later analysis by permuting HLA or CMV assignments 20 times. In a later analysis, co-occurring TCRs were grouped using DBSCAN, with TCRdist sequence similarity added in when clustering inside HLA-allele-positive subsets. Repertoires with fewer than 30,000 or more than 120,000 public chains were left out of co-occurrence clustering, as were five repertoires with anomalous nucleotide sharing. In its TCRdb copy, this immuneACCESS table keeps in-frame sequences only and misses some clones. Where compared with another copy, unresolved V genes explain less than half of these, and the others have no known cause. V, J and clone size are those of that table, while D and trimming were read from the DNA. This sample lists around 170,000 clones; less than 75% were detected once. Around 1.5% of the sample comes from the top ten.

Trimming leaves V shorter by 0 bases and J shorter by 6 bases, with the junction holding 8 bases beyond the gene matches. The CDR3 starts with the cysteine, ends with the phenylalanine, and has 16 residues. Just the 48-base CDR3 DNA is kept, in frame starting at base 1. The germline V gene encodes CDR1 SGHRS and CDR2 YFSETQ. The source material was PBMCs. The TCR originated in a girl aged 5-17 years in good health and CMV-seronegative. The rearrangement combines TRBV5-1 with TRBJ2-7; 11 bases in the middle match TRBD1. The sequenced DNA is TGCGCCAGCAGCTTGGCTCAACCTGGGACAGGGGGCGAGCAGTACTTC. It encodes CASSLAQPGTGGEQYF.